This paragraph reports one TCR beta chain. Mismatch with germline at one junction end may stem from a read error. The data are from a study of blood T cells in healthy people across ages. The use of a sample-barcoded 5' primer and a J-beta primer mix characterized a second PCR of roughly 6 to 11 cycles. TCRdb reprocessed the 5' RACE reads with MiXCR, giving one entry per CDR3 protein. The data show roughly 830,000 distinct CDR3 sequences, around 68% seen once. The CDR3 length is 15 residues. The V call is TRBV12-3 or TRBV12-4, the J call TRBJ2-3, with TRBD2 identical over 10 bases. The sequence was collected from a man younger than 40 in good health. The specimen was blood. The CDR3, as DNA: TGTGCCAGCAGTCCACCAGCGGGGGGGACAGATACGCGGTATTTT. Its protein is CASSPPAGGTDTRYF.